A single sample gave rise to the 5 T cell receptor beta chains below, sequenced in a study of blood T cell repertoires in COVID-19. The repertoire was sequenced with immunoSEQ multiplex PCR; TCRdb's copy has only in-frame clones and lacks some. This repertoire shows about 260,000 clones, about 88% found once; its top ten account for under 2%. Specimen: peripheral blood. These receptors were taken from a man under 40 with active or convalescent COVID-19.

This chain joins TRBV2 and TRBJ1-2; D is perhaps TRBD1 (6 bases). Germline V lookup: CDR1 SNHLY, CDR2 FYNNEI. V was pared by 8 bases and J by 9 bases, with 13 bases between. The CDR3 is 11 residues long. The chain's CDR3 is CASPGTLSYTF. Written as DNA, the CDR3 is TGTGCCAGCCCCGGGACACTGAGCTACACCTTC.

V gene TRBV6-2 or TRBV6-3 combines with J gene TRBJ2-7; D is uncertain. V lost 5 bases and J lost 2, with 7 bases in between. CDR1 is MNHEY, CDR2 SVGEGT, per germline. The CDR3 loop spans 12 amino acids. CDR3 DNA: TGTGCCAGCAGTCTGTCCCCCTACGAGCAGTACTTC. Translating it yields CASSLSPYEQYF.

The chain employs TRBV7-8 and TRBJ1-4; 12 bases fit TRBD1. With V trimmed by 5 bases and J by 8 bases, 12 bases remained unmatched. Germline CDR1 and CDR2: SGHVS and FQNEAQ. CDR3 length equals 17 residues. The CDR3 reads CASSLGQSGTGGEKLFF. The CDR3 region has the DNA TGTGCCAGCAGCCTAGGCCAATCCGGGACAGGGGGCGAAAAACTGTTTTTT.

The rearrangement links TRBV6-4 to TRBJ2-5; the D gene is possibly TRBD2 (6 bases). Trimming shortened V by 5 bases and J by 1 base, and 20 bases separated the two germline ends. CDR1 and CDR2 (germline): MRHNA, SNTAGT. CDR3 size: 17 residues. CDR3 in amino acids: CASSRTRRAPTQETQYF. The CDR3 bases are TGTGCCAGCAGTCGCACCCGGAGGGCTCCCACCCAAGAGACCCAGTACTTC.

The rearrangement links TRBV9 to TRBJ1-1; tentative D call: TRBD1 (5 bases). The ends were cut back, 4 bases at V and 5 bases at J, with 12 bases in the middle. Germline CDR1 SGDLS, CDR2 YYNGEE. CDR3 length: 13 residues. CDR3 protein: CASSPGGRTEAFF. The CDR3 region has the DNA TGTGCCAGCAGCCCCGGGGGACGGACTGAAGCTTTCTTT.